This T cell receptor (beta chain) appears in the sequencing data of a study of T cells in Graves' hyperthyroidism and ophthalmopathy. It was RNA transcripts that yielded the amplified TCR beta CDR3 regions. The TCR CDR3 first-round RT-PCR relied on the HTBI primer set. TCRdb re-analysed the multiplex PCR reads in MiXCR, keeping a single row per CDR3 protein. The sample includes hundreds of thousands of distinct CDR3 sequences, around 20% of them seen just once. This clonotype occurred many times. Its antigen is undetermined. CDR1 and CDR2 (germline): DFQATT, SNEGSKA (reference sequence). V shed 3 bases and J 7 bases; nucleotides not matched to a gene: 12. The CDR3 has 14 residues. Overall study findings and caveats: The blood repertoire included most of the expanded thyroid clonotypes above 0.001. Progression to ophthalmopathy was predicted a median of 6.5 months early. Ophthalmopathy was told apart from stable hyperthyroidism by a 13 V-J model.

The TCR originated in a woman in her forties or fifties with Graves' hyperthyroidism that later progressed to Graves' ophthalmopathy. This chain connects TRBV20-1 to TRBJ2-7, with TRBD1 identical over 7 bases. Source material: blood. In DNA, the CDR3 is TGCAGTGCTAGCCCCGACAGGGACCTTGGGGAGCAGTACTTC. It translates to CSASPDRDLGEQYF.